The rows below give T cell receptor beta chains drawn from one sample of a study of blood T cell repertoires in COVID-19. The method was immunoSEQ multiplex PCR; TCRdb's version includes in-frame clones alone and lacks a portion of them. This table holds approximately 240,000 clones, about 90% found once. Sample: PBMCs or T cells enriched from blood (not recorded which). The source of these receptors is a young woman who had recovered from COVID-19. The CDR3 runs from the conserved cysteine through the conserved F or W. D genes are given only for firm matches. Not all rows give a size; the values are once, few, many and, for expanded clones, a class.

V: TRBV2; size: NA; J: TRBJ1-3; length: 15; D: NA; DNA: TGTGCCAGCCGGAAAGAGACAGTATCTGGAAACACCATATATTTT; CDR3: CASRKETVSGNTIYF
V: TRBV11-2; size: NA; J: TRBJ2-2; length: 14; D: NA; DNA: TGTGCCAGCAGCTTATCCTCCAACACCGGGGAGCTGTTTTTT; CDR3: CASSLSSNTGELFF
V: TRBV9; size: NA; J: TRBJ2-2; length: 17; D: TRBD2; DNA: TGTGCCAGCAGCGTACAGGGACTAGCGGGGGTCACCGGGGAGCTGTTTTTT; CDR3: CASSVQGLAGVTGELFF
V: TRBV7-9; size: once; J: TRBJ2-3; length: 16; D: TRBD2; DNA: TGTGCCAGCAGCTTAGCCAGCGGGGGGGCAACAGATACGCAGTATTTT; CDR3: CASSLASGGATDTQYF
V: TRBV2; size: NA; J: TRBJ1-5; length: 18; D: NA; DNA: TGTGCCAGCAGTGAGGGACTGCGCTTGATGGCCGGCAATCAGCCCCAGCATTTT; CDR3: CASSEGLRLMAGNQPQHF
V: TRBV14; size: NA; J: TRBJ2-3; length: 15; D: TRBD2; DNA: TGTGCCAGCAGACGGGGACTAGCGGCCACAGATACGCAGTATTTT; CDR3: CASRRGLAATDTQYF
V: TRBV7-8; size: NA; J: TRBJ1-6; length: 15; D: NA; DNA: TGTGCCAGCAGCTTAGTTCCGGGAGTGAATTCACCCCTCCACTTT; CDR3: CASSLVPGVNSPLHF
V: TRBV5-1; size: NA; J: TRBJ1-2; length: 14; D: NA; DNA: TGCGCCAGCAGCTCCCTGGCCGGGTTCGGTGGCTACACCTTC; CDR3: CASSSLAGFGGYTF
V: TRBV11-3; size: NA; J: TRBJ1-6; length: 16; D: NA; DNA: TGTGCCAGCAGCTTAGAGGCGGCAGTGGGTAATTCACCCCTCCACTTT; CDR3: CASSLEAAVGNSPLHF
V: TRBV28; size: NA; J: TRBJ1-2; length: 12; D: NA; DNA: TGTGCCAGCATCGGCCTACAGCTTGGCTACACCTTC; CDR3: CASIGLQLGYTF
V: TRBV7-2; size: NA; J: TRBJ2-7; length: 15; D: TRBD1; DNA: TGTGCCAGCACTCGATCCGGGACAGGGAATTCCGAGCAGTACTTC; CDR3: CASTRSGTGNSEQYF
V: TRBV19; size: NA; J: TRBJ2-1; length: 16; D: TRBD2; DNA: TGTGCCAGTAGTATGGGTAGCGGGAGGGTTTACAATGAGCAGTTCTTC; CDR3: CASSMGSGRVYNEQFF
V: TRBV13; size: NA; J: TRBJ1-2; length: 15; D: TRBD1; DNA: TGTGCCAGCAGCTTAGGGGGACAGATAAACTATGGCTACACCTTC; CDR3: CASSLGGQINYGYTF
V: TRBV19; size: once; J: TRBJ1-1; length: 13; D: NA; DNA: TGTGCCAGTAGTAAGTCAGGGCACACTGAAGCTTTCTTT; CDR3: CASSKSGHTEAFF
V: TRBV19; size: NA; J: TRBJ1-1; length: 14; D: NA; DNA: TGTGCCAGTATACGCGGGTCCTTGAACACTGAAGCTTTCTTT; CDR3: CASIRGSLNTEAFF